Listed here are 6 T cell receptor beta chains from one sample, sequenced in a study of cytomegalovirus exposure and HLA in healthy donors. Sequenced by immunoSEQ multiplex PCR; TCRdb stores in-frame clones only, minus some. Here the sample spans 250,000 to 350,000 clones, around 90% being singletons. The sample taken for sequencing was PBMCs. These receptors were taken from a woman in her thirties in good health and CMV-seropositive.

The chain combines TRBV7-7 with TRBJ2-7; unclear D gene. The germline V and J ends were trimmed by 5 bases and 3 bases, with 11 bases remaining between them. Germline CDR1 reads SSHAT; CDR2 reads FNYEAQ (reference sequence). This CDR3 is built from 13 residues. CDR3 region: CASSREQSYEQYF. CDR3 sequence (DNA): TGTGCCAGCAGCCGCGAACAGAGCTACGAGCAGTACTTC.

The genes are TRBV10-3 and TRBJ2-7; TRBD1 aligns across 8 bases. CDR3 length: 17 amino acids. V lost 0 bases, J lost 2 bases, and 9 bases stayed unmatched. CDR1 and CDR2 from the germline V gene are ENHRY and SYGVKD. The CDR3 region has the DNA TGTGCCATCAGTGAGTCTCCGTACGGACAGGGCGCCTACGAGCAGTACTTC. Residues: CAISESPYGQGAYEQYF.

The chain uses TRBV27 and TRBJ2-1; 15 bases agree with TRBD2. The CDR3 consists of 17 residues. The V segment lost 2 bases and the J segment 8 bases; nucleotides outside the gene matches: 7. Germline CDR1 MNHEY, CDR2 SMNVEV (reference sequence). As DNA, the CDR3 is TGTGCCAGCAGTTTACTCGGACTAGCGGGAGGGAGCGATGAGCAGTTCTTC. This gives the protein CASSLLGLAGGSDEQFF.

The chain employs TRBV2 and TRBJ1-1; 9 positions match TRBD1. The CDR3 is 13 amino acids. The V gene end was trimmed by 6 bases and the J gene end by 4 bases; junction bases not matched to a gene: 3. CDR1 is SNHLY and CDR2 is FYNNEI in the germline V gene. The CDR3 region is CASRTGGLTEAFF. In DNA, the CDR3 is TGTGCCAGCAGAACAGGGGGCCTCACTGAAGCTTTCTTT.

CDR3 DNA sequence: TGTGCCAGCAGCCCCCCGGACAGCTATGGCTACACCTTC. This translates into CASSPPDSYGYTF. The chain joins TRBV5-4 to TRBJ1-2; perhaps TRBD1 as D (6 bases). Germline CDR1 and CDR2: SGHNT and YYREEE (reference sequence). Trimming removed 4 bases at V and 4 bases at J, with 11 bases between. This CDR3 contains 13 residues.

The chain has TRBV28 and TRBJ2-7; the D is unclear. The CDR3 runs 12 residues. V lost 4 bases and J 9 bases, leaving 13 bases between the germline ends. CDR1 is MDHEN, CDR2 SYDVKM, per germline. The CDR3 DNA reads as TGTGCCAGCAGTTCCTCCCAAGAAGGGCAGTACTTC. Its protein is CASSSSQEGQYF.